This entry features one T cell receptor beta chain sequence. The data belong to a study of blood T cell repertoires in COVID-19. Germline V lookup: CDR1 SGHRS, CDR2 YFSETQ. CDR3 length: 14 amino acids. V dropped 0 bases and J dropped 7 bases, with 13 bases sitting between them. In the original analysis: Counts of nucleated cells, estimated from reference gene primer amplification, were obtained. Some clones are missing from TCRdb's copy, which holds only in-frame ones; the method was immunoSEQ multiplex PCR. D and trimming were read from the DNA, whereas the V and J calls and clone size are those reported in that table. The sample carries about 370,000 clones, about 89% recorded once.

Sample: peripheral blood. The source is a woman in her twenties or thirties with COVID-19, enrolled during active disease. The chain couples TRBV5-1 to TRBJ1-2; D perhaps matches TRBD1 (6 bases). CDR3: CASSLGTGLGGYTF. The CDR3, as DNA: TGCGCCAGCAGCTTGGGTACAGGGCTTGGTGGCTACACCTTC.